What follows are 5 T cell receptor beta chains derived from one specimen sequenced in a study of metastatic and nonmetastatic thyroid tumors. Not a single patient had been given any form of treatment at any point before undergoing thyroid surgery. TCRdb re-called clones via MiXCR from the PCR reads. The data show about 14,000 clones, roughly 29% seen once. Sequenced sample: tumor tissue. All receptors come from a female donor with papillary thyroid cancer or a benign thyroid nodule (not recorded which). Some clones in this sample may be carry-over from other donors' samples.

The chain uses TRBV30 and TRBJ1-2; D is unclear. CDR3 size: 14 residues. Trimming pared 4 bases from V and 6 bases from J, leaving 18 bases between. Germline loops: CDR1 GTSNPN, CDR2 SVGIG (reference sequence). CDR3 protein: CAWIVGGSLDGYTF. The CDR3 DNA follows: TGTGCCTGGATTGTCGGTGGTTCGCTAGATGGCTACACCTTC.

The CDR3 coding sequence is TGCAGTGCTGACAGCTCCTACAATGAGCAGTTCTTC. Protein: CSADSSYNEQFF. This chain joins TRBV20-1 and TRBJ2-1; D is perhaps TRBD1 (5 bases). Per the germline V gene, CDR1 is DFQATT and CDR2 is SNEGSKA (reference sequence). Trimming pared 5 bases from V and 0 bases from J, leaving 5 bases between. This CDR3 has 12 residues.

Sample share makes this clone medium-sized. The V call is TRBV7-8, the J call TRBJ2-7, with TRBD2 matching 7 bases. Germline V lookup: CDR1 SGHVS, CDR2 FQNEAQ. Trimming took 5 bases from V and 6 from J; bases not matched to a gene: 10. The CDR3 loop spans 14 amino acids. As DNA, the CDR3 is TGTGCCAGCAGCCGCGGGAGCGTTTCGCGCGAGCAGTACTTC. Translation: CASSRGSVSREQYF. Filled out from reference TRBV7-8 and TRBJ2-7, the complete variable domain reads GAGVSQSPRYKVAKRGQDVALRCDPISGHVSLFWYQQALGQGPEFLTYFQNEAQLDKSGLPSDRFFAERPEGSVSTLKIQRTQQEDSAVYLCASSRGSVSREQYFGPGTRLTVT.

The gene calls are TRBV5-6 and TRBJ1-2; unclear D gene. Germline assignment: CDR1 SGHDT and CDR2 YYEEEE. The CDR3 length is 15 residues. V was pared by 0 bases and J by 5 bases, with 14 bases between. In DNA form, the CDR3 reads TGTGCCAGCAGCTTGGCCAAGTGGCGTCTGTATGGCTACACCTTC. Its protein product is CASSLAKWRLYGYTF.

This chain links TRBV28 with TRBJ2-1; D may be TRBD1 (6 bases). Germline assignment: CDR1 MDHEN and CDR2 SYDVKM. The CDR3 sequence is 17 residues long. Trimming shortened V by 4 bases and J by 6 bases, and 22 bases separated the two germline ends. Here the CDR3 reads CASSSHRVSSEFNEQFF. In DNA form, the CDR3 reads TGTGCCAGCAGTTCACACAGGGTTTCTTCGGAATTCAATGAGCAGTTCTTC. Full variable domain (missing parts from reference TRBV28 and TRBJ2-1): DVKVTQSSRYLVKRTGEKVFLECVQDMDHENMFWYRQDPGLGLRLIYFSYDVKMKEKGDIPEGYSVSREKKERFSLILESASTNQTSMYLCASSSHRVSSEFNEQFFGPGTRLTVL.